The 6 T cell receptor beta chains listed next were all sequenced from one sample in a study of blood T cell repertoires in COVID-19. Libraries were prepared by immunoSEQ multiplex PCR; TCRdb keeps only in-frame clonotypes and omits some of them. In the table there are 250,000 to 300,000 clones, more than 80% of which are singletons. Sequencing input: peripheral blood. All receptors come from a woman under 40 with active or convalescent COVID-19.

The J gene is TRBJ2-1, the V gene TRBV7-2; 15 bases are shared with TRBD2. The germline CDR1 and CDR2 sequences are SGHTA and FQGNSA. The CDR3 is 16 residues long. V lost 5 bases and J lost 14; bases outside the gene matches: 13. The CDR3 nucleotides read TGTGCCAGCAGCACCACCCCTGGACTAGCGGGGGGGCGGGAGTTCTTC. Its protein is CASSTTPGLAGGREFF.

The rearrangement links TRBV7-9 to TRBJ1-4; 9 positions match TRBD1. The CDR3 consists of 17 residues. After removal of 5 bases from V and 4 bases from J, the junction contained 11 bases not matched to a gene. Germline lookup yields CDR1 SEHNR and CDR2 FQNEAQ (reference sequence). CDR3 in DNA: TGTGCCAGCAGCGCACCGGGACAGGGTGGCGGTAATGAAAAACTGTTTTTT. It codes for CASSAPGQGGGNEKLFF.

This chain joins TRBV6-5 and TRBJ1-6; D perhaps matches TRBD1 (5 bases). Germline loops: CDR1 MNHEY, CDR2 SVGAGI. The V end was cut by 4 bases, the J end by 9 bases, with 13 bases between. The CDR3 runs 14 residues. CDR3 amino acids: CASSSLQGGSPLHF. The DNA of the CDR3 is TGTGCCAGCAGTTCACTCCAGGGAGGTTCACCCCTCCACTTT.

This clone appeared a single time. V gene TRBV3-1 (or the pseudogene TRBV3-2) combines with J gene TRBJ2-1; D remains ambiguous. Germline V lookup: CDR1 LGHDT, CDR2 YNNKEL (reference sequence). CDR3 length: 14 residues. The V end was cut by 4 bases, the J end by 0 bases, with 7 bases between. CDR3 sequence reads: CASSPSSSYNEQFF. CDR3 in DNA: TGTGCCAGCAGCCCAAGTAGCTCCTACAATGAGCAGTTCTTC.

CDR3 loop: CASSLRTGVSSYNSPLHF. The CDR3, as DNA: TGTGCCAGCAGCTTGCGGACAGGGGTCAGCTCCTATAATTCACCCCTCCACTTT. The V call is TRBV5-6, the J call TRBJ1-6; TRBD1 matches at 9 bases. Per the germline V gene, CDR1 is SGHDT and CDR2 is YYEEEE. V shed 1 base, J shed 0 bases, and the junction held 5 bases outside the gene matches. The CDR3 runs to 18 residues. Using reference TRBV5-6 and TRBJ1-6 for the parts outside the CDR3, the full variable domain is DAGVTQSPTHLIKTRGQQVTLRCSPKSGHDTVSWYQQALGQGPQFIFQYYEEEERQRGNFPDRFSGHQFPNYSSELNVNALLLGDSALYLCASSLRTGVSSYNSPLHFGNGTRLTVT.

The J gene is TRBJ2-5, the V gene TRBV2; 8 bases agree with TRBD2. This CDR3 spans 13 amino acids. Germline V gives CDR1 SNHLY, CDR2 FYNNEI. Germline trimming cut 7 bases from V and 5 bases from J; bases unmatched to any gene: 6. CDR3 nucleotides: TGTGCCAGCACCCGGGGGGGCTGGGAGACCCAGTACTTC. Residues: CASTRGGWETQYF.